What follows are 21 T cell receptor beta chains derived from one specimen sequenced in a study of cytomegalovirus exposure and HLA in healthy donors. The PCR employed 60 Vbeta primers together with 13 Jbeta primers. Data came from immunoSEQ multiplex PCR; TCRdb stores just in-frame clones and leaves some out. The sample carries some 130,000 clones, roughly 80% recorded once. Sequencing used PBMCs. Every receptor here comes from a man aged 40-49 years in good health and CMV-seronegative.

The table lists this clone with a few counts. The rearrangement links TRBV19 to TRBJ2-7; D is perhaps TRBD2 (5 bases). The V and J ends lost 6 bases and 2 bases respectively, with 20 bases between them. The CDR3 runs 16 residues. Looked up from germline, CDR1 is LNHDA and CDR2 is SQIVND (reference sequence). CDR3 protein: CASRRQATTPTYEQYF. The CDR3 DNA reads TGTGCCAGTAGAAGGCAGGCGACTACTCCCACCTACGAGCAGTACTTC.

The chain combines TRBV9 with TRBJ1-5; D is ambiguous. The germline V gene encodes CDR1 SGDLS and CDR2 YYNGEE. The germline V and J ends were trimmed by 5 bases and 3 bases, with 9 bases remaining between them. CDR3 length: 13 residues. The CDR3 nucleotides read TGTGCCAGCAGTTCAGGACTCAATCAGCCCCAGCATTTT. Translation: CASSSGLNQPQHF.

The chain carries TRBV30 and TRBJ2-7, with TRBD2 as a possible D gene (6 bases). Trimming removed 1 base from V and 6 bases from J, with 13 bases in between. The germline V gene encodes CDR1 GTSNPN and CDR2 SVGIG (reference sequence). The CDR3 spans 13 residues. CDR3 sequence reads: CAWSGGGLSEQYF. CDR3 coding DNA: TGTGCCTGGAGTGGTGGGGGACTGTCCGAGCAGTACTTC.

This chain links TRBV2 with TRBJ2-3, with 11 bases that match TRBD2. Germline CDR1 reads SNHLY; CDR2 reads FYNNEI. J was trimmed by 3 bases and V by 6 bases; bases with no gene match: 8. This CDR3 spans 16 amino acids. The CDR3 sequence is CASRGSGRAETDTQYF. In DNA form, the CDR3 reads TGTGCCAGCAGAGGTAGCGGGAGGGCCGAGACAGATACGCAGTATTTT.

The CDR3 bases are TGCGCCAGCAGCCAAGGGCTTAGACAGGGGGCGAAGGGGGACACTGAAGCTTTCTTT. It yields the protein CASSQGLRQGAKGDTEAFF. The chain uses TRBV4-1 and TRBJ1-1; 10 bases map to TRBD1. CDR1 is MGHRA and CDR2 is YSYEKL in the germline V gene. CDR3 length: 19 amino acids. The J segment lost 3 bases and the V segment lost 1 base, leaving 14 bases of the junction unmatched.

This clone was observed a single time. This chain links TRBV28 with TRBJ1-4, with D maybe TRBD1 (5 bases). Trimming removed 6 bases at V and 5 bases at J, with 25 bases between. CDR1 MDHEN and CDR2 SYDVKM come from the germline V gene. The CDR3 totals 18 residues. This CDR3 reads CASSQLQLPGQYNEKLFF. In DNA, the CDR3 is TGTGCCAGCAGCCAACTACAACTTCCAGGGCAATACAATGAAAAACTGTTTTTT.

The chain joins TRBV28 to TRBJ2-7; a possible D gene is TRBD2 (6 bases). The germline gives CDR1 MDHEN, CDR2 SYDVKM. The ends were cut back, 6 bases at V and 5 bases at J, with 17 bases in the middle. The CDR3 extends over 14 amino acids. The DNA for the CDR3 is TGTGCCAGCAGACGGACTAATCCCACCCACGAGCAGTACTTC. This gives the protein CASRRTNPTHEQYF.

The count of this clone is one. The chain joins TRBV5-6 to TRBJ1-5; TRBD1 agrees at 8 bases. The trim removed 2 bases at V and 7 bases at J, leaving 5 bases unmatched. CDR1 and CDR2 (germline): SGHDT, YYEEEE. The CDR3 consists of 14 residues. CDR3 in DNA: TGTGCCAGCAGCTTAGGACAGGGACACCAGCCCCAGCATTTT. This encodes CASSLGQGHQPQHF.

The genes are TRBV21-1 and TRBJ1-1; the listed D gene, TRBD1, was not tested against the DNA. TRBV21-1 is noted as a pseudogene. This CDR3 has 14 amino acids. The CDR3 DNA follows: TGTGCCAGCAGCGAACAGGGGGTGCCCACTGAAGCTTTCTTT. Its protein product is CASSEQGVPTEAFF.

This clone was detected a few times. This chain connects TRBV5-1 to TRBJ2-7; D gene uncertain. Germline values: CDR1 SGHRS, CDR2 YFSETQ. CDR3 length equals 15 residues. V lost 0 bases and J lost 1, with 11 bases in between. The CDR3 loop reads CASSLDIATSYEQYF. As DNA, the CDR3 is TGCGCCAGCAGCTTGGATATAGCAACATCCTACGAGCAGTACTTC. Based on the CDR3 plus reference TRBV5-1 and TRBJ2-7, the full variable domain is KAGVTQTPRYLIKTRGQQVTLSCSPISGHRSVSWYQQTPGQGLQFLFEYFSETQRNKGNFPGRFSGRQFSNSRSEMNVSTLELGDSALYLCASSLDIATSYEQYFGPGTRLTVT.

This clone has a single count. The chain recombines TRBV18 with TRBJ1-5, with a weak D call TRBD1 (5 bases). This CDR3 region has 14 residues. The V end lost 0 bases, the J end lost 9 bases, and 12 bases lay between the germline ends. Per germline, CDR1 KGHSH and CDR2 LQKENI. CDR3 amino acids: CASSPPTGVGPQHF. Here the CDR3 DNA reads TGTGCCAGCTCACCACCTACAGGCGTGGGGCCCCAGCATTTT.

The rearrangement joins TRBV7-3 to TRBJ2-7; a weak D match, TRBD1 (6 bases). Germline assignment: CDR1 SGHTA and CDR2 FQGTGA. V shed 2 bases and J shed 5 bases, with 13 bases lying between them. The CDR3 runs to 14 residues. CDR3 coding DNA: TGTGCCAGCAGCTTAGACAGGATCACAAACGAGCAGTACTTC. This encodes CASSLDRITNEQYF.

The rearrangement links TRBV19 to TRBJ2-5; 8 bases align to TRBD1. J was trimmed by 2 bases and V by 7 bases; bases with no gene match: 18. The V gene's germline CDR1 is LNHDA and CDR2 SQIVND (reference sequence). The CDR3 is 18 residues long. The CDR3 region has the DNA TGTGCCAGTAACCTAGGACAGGGTGGCCACCACTTTCAAGAGACCCAGTACTTC. It codes for CASNLGQGGHHFQETQYF.

This clone was observed a few times. The J gene is TRBJ2-3, the V gene TRBV5-1, with TRBD2 as a possible D gene (5 bases). The CDR3 contains 13 residues. V lost 3 bases to trimming and J lost 3 bases, with 8 bases between them. Germline V gene data show CDR1 as SGHRS and CDR2 as YFSETQ. CDR3 loop: CASSSGGTDTQYF. The CDR3 DNA sequence: TGCGCCAGCAGCTCAGGAGGAACAGATACGCAGTATTTT.

This clone was seen a few times. The rearrangement joins TRBV19 to TRBJ2-1; 7 bases align to TRBD2. CDR3 length equals 16 residues. V dropped 1 base and J dropped 4; count of bases not matched to a gene: 7. The germline gives CDR1 LNHDA, CDR2 SQIVND (reference sequence). The DNA of the CDR3 is TGTGCCAGTAGTATAGGAGCGGGGCTAACTTACAATGAGCAGTTCTTC. Protein product: CASSIGAGLTYNEQFF.

V usage is TRBV9 and J usage is TRBJ1-3, with 7 bases identical to TRBD1. The CDR3 totals 14 residues. The germline V gene encodes CDR1 SGDLS and CDR2 YYNGEE. J was trimmed by 2 bases and V by 5 bases; bases with no gene match: 4. The CDR3 here is CASSDDRAGNTIYF. The CDR3 DNA sequence: TGTGCCAGCAGTGACGACAGGGCTGGAAACACCATATATTTT.

This clone was detected a few times. The chain is built from TRBV7-2 and TRBJ2-3; D possibly corresponds to TRBD1 (5 bases). Trimming took 2 bases from V and 0 from J, leaving 9 bases between them. The CDR3 totals 15 residues. Germline-derived CDR1 and CDR2 are SGHTA and FQGNSA. Written as DNA, the CDR3 is TGTGCCAGCAGCTTAAGGGGCAGAAGCACAGATACGCAGTATTTT. Translated: CASSLRGRSTDTQYF.

The rearrangement links TRBV7-9 to TRBJ2-1; 7 bases map to TRBD1. This CDR3 contains 17 residues. Germline values: CDR1 SEHNR, CDR2 FQNEAQ (reference sequence). The junction had 14 bases not matched to a gene; V was cut back by 3 bases and J by 6 bases. CDR3 sequence: CASSFRSGTVGFNEQFF. DNA of the CDR3: TGTGCCAGCAGCTTCCGGTCCGGGACAGTTGGGTTCAATGAGCAGTTCTTC.

This clone has more than one count but fewer than ten. The chain employs TRBV6-5 and TRBJ2-1; TRBD2 matches 7 bases. From germline, CDR1 is MNHEY and CDR2 SVGAGI. The ends lost 1 base at V and 0 bases at J; junction bases unmatched: 3. The CDR3 runs to 16 residues. The CDR3 protein is CASSYFLAASYNEQFF. The CDR3 coding sequence is TGTGCCAGCAGTTACTTTCTAGCGGCCTCCTACAATGAGCAGTTCTTC.

The V call is TRBV5-1, the J call TRBJ2-5, with TRBD2 identical over 12 bases. CDR1 and CDR2 from the germline V gene are SGHRS and YFSETQ. This CDR3 contains 16 residues. Trimming at V came to 4 bases and at J to 2 bases, leaving 6 bases not matched to a gene. The CDR3 spells CASSETLAGGQETQYF. Here the CDR3 DNA reads TGCGCCAGCAGCGAGACACTAGCGGGAGGACAAGAGACCCAGTACTTC.

The chain joins TRBV30 to TRBJ1-3; D is possibly TRBD1 (5 bases). Germline assignment: CDR1 GTSNPN and CDR2 SVGIG (reference sequence). V was trimmed by 0 bases and J by 0 bases, leaving 6 bases between them. The CDR3 has 14 amino acids. The CDR3, as DNA: TGTGCCTGGAGTGTAACAGGCTCTGGAAACACCATATATTTT. Translating it yields CAWSVTGSGNTIYF.